Here is one TCR beta chain with its context. The antigen remains unidentified. The data were obtained in a study of shared clonotypes between healthy human individuals. At the level of the study: Three plates were used per donor for CD4 naive, three for CD4 memory, two for CD8 naive and one for CD8 memory. The study's findings and limits: Estimated richness was generally greater in naive than memory subsets.

The CDR3 is 15 residues long. J was trimmed by 5 bases and V by 3 bases; bases with no gene match: 5. Germline lookup yields CDR1 SEHNR and CDR2 FQNEAQ (reference sequence). Generated by immunoSEQ multiplex PCR, the TCRdb table keeps only in-frame clones and is missing some. Altogether 2 million to 2.5 million clones are present, about 95% being singletons, with the ten largest covering 0.85% to 1.3%. Terminally differentiated effector memory CD45RA+ cells were left out of the naive CD8 fraction, which was CD45RO-negative and positively selected for CCR7. The receptor comes from a man between 18 and 35 years old in good health. Sequenced sample: naive CD8+ T cells sorted from blood. This chain uses TRBV7-9 with TRBJ2-7, with 12 bases identical to TRBD2. CDR3 sequence reads: CASSFLAGGPDEQYF. CDR3 DNA sequence: TGTGCCAGCAGCTTCCTAGCGGGAGGGCCCGACGAGCAGTACTTC.